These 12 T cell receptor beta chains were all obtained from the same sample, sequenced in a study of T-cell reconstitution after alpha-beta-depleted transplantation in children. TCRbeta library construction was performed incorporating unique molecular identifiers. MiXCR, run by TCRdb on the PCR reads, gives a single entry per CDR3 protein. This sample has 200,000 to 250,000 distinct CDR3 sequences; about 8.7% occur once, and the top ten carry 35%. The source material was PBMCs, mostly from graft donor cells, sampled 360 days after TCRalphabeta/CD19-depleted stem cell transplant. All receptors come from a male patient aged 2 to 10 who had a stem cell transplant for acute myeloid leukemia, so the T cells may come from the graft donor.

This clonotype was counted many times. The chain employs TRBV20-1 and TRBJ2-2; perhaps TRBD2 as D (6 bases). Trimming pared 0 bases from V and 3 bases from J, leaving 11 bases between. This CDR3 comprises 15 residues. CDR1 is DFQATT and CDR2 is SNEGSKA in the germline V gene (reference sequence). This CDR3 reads CSAREGSGDTGELFF. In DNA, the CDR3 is TGCAGTGCTAGAGAGGGTAGCGGAGACACCGGGGAGCTGTTTTTT.

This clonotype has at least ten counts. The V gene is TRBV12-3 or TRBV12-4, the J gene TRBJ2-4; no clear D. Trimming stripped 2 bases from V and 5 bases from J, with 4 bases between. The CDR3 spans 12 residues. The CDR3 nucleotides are TGTGCCAGCAGTTTATCCGAAAACATTCAGTACTTC. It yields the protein CASSLSENIQYF.

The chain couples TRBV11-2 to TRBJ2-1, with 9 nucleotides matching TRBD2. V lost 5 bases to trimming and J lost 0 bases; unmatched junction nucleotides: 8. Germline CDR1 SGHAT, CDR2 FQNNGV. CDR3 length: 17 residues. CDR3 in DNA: TGTGCCAGCAGCCAGATAGCGGGAGACCCCTCCTACAATGAGCAGTTCTTC. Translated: CASSQIAGDPSYNEQFF.

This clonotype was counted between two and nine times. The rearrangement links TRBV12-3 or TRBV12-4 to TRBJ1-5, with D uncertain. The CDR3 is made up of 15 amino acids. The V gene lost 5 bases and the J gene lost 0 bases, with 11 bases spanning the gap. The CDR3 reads CASSQTEYSNQPQHF. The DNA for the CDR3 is TGTGCCAGCAGTCAGACGGAGTATAGCAATCAGCCCCAGCATTTT.

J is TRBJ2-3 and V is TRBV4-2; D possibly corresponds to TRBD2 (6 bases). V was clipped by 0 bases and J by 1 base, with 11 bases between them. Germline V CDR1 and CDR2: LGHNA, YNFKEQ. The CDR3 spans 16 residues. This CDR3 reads CASSQDGGARTDTQYF. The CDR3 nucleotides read TGTGCCAGCAGCCAAGATGGAGGGGCACGCACAGATACGCAGTATTTT.

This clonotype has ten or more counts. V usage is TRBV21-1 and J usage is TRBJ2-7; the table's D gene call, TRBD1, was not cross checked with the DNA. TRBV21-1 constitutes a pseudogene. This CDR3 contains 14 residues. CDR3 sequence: CASSKWTGDYEQYV. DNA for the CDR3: TGTGCCAGCAGCAAATGGACAGGGGATTACGAGCAGTACGTC.

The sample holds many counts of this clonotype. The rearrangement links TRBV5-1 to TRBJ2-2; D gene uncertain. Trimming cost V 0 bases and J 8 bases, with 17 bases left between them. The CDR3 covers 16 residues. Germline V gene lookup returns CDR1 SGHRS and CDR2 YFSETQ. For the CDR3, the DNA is TGCGCCAGCAGCTTGGCCCTGTGGACCTCAAGGGGGGAGCTGTTTTTT. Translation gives CASSLALWTSRGELFF. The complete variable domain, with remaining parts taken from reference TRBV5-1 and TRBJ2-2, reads KAGVTQTPRYLIKTRGQQVTLSCSPISGHRSVSWYQQTPGQGLQFLFEYFSETQRNKGNFPGRFSGRQFSNSRSEMNVSTLELGDSALYLCASSLALWTSRGELFFGEGSRLTVL.

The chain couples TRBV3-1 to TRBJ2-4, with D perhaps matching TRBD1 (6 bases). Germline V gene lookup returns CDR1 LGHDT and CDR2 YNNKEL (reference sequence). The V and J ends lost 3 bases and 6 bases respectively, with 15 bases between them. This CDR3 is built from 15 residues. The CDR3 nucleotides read TGTGCCAGCAGCCAGGGCATAGAAGGGGGAAACATTCAGTACTTC. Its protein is CASSQGIEGGNIQYF.

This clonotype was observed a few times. CDR3 DNA sequence: TGTGCCAGCAGCTTTAGCGGGGACGACAATGAGCAGTTCTTC. It codes for CASSFSGDDNEQFF. The genes are TRBV7-9 and TRBJ2-1; 8 nucleotides match TRBD2. V lost 3 bases and J lost 5; bases outside the gene matches: 3. The CDR3 covers 14 residues. In germline, CDR1 is SEHNR, CDR2 FQNEAQ (reference sequence).

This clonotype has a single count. The CDR3, as DNA: TGTGCCAGCAGCCAAGAACCTAGCGGGAAAGCCTACGAGCAGTACTTC. It specifies CASSQEPSGKAYEQYF. The chain uses TRBV4-2 and TRBJ2-7; 9 positions agree with TRBD2. The CDR3 has 16 amino acids. Germline V lookup: CDR1 LGHNA, CDR2 YNFKEQ. The ends lost 0 bases at V and 2 bases at J; junction bases unmatched: 5.

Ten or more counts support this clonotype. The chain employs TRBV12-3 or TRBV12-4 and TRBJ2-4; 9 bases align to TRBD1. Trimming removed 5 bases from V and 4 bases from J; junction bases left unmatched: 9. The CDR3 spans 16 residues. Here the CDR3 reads CASSAPTGGIKNIQYF. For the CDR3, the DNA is TGTGCCAGCAGTGCCCCGACAGGGGGTATAAAAAACATTCAGTACTTC.

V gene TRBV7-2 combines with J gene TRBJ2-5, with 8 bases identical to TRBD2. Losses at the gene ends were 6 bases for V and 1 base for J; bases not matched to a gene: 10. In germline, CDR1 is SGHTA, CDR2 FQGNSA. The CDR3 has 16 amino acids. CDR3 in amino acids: CASSPNSGAIQETQYF. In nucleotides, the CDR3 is TGTGCCAGCAGTCCAAATAGCGGGGCAATCCAAGAGACCCAGTACTTC.